A selection of T cell receptor beta chains follows, all from one sample in a study of early T cells in non-severe SARS-CoV-2 infection. Each CDR3 protein is one row after TCRdb ran MiXCR on the 5' RACE reads. The sample lists around 52,000 distinct CDR3 sequences, roughly 12% occurring once. The sample comprised whole blood. The source of these receptors is an adult who was a healthcare worker with PCR-confirmed SARS-CoV-2 infection or an uninfected control (not recorded which). The CDR3 runs from the conserved cysteine through the conserved F or W. The D gene is left open where the match is weak. Not all rows give a size; the values are once, few, many and, for expanded clones, a class.

>-|-|14|TRBV28|TRBJ2-7
CASRGDARSYEQYF
TGTGCCAGCAGAGGGGACGCGCGGTCCTACGAGCAGTACTTC
>few|-|14|TRBV15|TRBJ2-2
CATKARGWTGELFF
TGTGCCACCAAAGCCCGAGGGTGGACCGGGGAGCTGTTTTTT
>many|TRBD1|15|TRBV27|TRBJ1-5
CASGTAQGDTQPQHF
TGTGCCAGCGGAACTGCTCAGGGGGATACTCAGCCCCAGCATTTT
>many|-|12|TRBV7-2|TRBJ2-7
CASTRAGREQYF
TGTGCCAGCACCCGAGCAGGGAGGGAGCAGTACTTC
>many|TRBD1|14|TRBV7-6|TRBJ2-7
CASSLGTGMYEQYF
TGTGCCAGCAGCTTAGGGACAGGGATGTACGAGCAGTACTTC
>-|TRBD1|14|TRBV9|TRBJ1-2
CASNPSTGPYGYTF
TGTGCCAGCAACCCTTCGACAGGGCCCTATGGCTACACCTTC
>few|-|15|TRBV7-8|TRBJ2-7
CASSLVRDQRYEQYF
TGTGCCAGCAGCTTGGTAAGGGATCAAAGGTACGAGCAGTACTTC
>few|-|13|TRBV3-1|TRBJ1-1
CASSQDWGDEAFF
TGTGCCAGCAGCCAAGATTGGGGGGACGAAGCTTTCTTT
>many|-|14|TRBV6-1|TRBJ2-1
CASSGGQSYNEQFF
TGTGCCAGCAGTGGAGGACAGTCCTACAATGAGCAGTTCTTC
>few|-|13|TRBV12-3/TRBV12-4|TRBJ2-3
CASSTGLLDTQYF
TGTGCCAGCAGTACCGGACTCCTAGATACGCAGTATTTT
>-|-|14|TRBV5-6|TRBJ1-1
CASSLGHKNTEAFF
TGTGCCAGCAGCTTGGGACACAAGAACACTGAAGCTTTCTTT
>-|-|15|TRBV28|TRBJ2-5
CASRGSSARQETQYF
TGTGCCAGCCGCGGCTCCTCAGCACGCCAAGAGACCCAGTACTTC
>many|-|14|TRBV9|TRBJ2-7
CASSAHLSLNEQYF
TGTGCCAGCAGCGCCCACTTGTCGCTCAACGAGCAGTACTTC
>-|-|16|TRBV10-3|TRBJ1-3
CAISDPLTQSGNTIYF
TGTGCCATCAGTGATCCCCTTACTCAGTCTGGAAACACCATATATTTT
>many|-|12|TRBV29-1|TRBJ2-3
CSVETGADTQYF
TGCAGCGTTGAAACGGGGGCAGATACGCAGTATTTT
>many|TRBD1|16|TRBV20-1|TRBJ1-1
CSARDWGQGANTEAFF
TGCAGTGCTAGAGATTGGGGACAGGGGGCGAACACTGAAGCTTTCTTT
>-|-|17|TRBV28|TRBJ2-5
CASTLRRKPLPQETQYF
TGTGCCAGCACCCTGCGGCGGAAGCCCTTACCCCAAGAGACCCAGTACTTC
>-|-|11|TRBV6-4|TRBJ1-2
CASSDGEGYTF
TGTGCCAGCAGTGACGGGGAAGGCTACACCTTC
>few|-|14|TRBV6-2/TRBV6-3|TRBJ1-6
CASSSAGGNSPLHF
TGTGCCAGCAGTTCCGCGGGTGGTAATTCACCCCTCCACTTT
>many|-|12|TRBV10-1|TRBJ2-7
CASSDSSYEQYF
TGCGCCAGCAGTGACAGTTCCTACGAGCAGTACTTC
>few|-|11|TRBV7-6|TRBJ2-1
CASSRGGAPFF
TGTGCCAGCAGCCGGGGAGGCGCTCCGTTCTTC
>many|-|15|TRBV20-1|TRBJ2-7
CSARDSWQGLNEQYF
TGCAGTGCTAGAGATTCCTGGCAGGGGCTAAACGAGCAGTACTTC
>few|-|12|TRBV7-2|TRBJ2-4
CASTLTANIQYF
TGTGCCAGCACCCTAACGGCTAACATTCAGTACTTC